This note documents a single TCR beta chain sequence. Its target is not known. The data were taken from a study of T cell responses to AZD1222 COVID-19 vaccine. Study outcomes and limitations: Reportedly, close to half of spike-specific TCRs are directed against unmutated variant regions. No day 14 peak samples; only post-peak repertoires were characterized. At study baseline, merely roughly 6 AZD1222 recipients were seropositive.

Repertoires were generated with immunoSEQ multiplex PCR, while TCRdb's copy carries only in-frame clones and drops some. The sample has roughly 120,000 clones, 80% to 90% seen once; the top ten hold 1.5% to 2%. This CDR3 is 16 amino acids long. Germline V gene sequence: CDR1 SGHNT, CDR2 YYREEE (reference sequence). The V and J ends lost 0 bases and 0 bases respectively, with 10 bases between them. The material was peripheral blood, obtained on day 0 of AZD1222 vaccination. The chain has TRBV5-4 and TRBJ1-3, with no clear D. The sequence was obtained from an adult in good health. In DNA form, the CDR3 reads TGTGCCAGCAGCTTGGACAGCATCATCTCTGGAAACACCATATATTTT. Translation: CASSLDSIISGNTIYF.